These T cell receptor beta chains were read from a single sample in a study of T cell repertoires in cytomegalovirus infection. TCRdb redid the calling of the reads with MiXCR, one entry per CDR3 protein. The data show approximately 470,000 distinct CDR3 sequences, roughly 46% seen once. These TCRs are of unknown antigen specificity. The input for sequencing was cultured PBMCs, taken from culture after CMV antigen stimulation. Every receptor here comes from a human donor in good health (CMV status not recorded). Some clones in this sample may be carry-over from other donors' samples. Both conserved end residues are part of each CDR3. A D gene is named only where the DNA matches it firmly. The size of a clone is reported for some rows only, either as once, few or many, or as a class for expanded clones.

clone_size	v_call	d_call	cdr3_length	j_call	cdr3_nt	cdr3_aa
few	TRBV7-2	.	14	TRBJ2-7	TGTGCCAGCAGCTTCGGGCAGAGACCTTTGCCTGAGTACTTC	CASSFGQRPLPEYF
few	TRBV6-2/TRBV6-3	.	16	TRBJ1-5	TGTGCCAGCAGTTACTCGGGGGGGCCCGTGAGATCGGCCCAGCATTTT	CASSYSGGPVRSAQHF
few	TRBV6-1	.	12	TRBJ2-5	TGTGCCAGCACAGGCAGGGGAGAGACCCAGTACTTC	CASTGRGETQYF
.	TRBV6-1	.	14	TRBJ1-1	TGTGCCAGCAGTGATCTTGGAGGTATAACTGAAGCTTTCTTT	CASSDLGGITEAFF
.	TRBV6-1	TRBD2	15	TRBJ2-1	TGTGCCAGCAGTGAAGGACTAGCGTGGGGCAATGAGCAGTTCTTC	CASSEGLAWGNEQFF
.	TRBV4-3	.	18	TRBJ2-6	TGCGCCAGCAGCCCCACGGAGGGCAGAAGCTCTGGGGCCAACGTCCTGACTTTC	CASSPTEGRSSGANVLTF
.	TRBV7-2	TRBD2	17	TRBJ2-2	TGTGCCAGCAGCTTACTGTTAGCGGGAGGGTTCGCCGGGGAGCTGTTTTTT	CASSLLLAGGFAGELFF
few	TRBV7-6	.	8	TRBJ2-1	TGTGCCAGCAATGAGCAGTTCTTC	CASNEQFF
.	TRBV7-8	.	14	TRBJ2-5	TGTGCCAGCTTACCGGGAAGACCTTTCGAGACCCAGTACTTC	CASLPGRPFETQYF
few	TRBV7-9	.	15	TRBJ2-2	TGTGCCAGCAGCTTAGTTGGGCCTAACACCGGGGAGCTGTTTTTT	CASSLVGPNTGELFF
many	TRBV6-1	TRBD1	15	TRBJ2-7	TGTGCCAGCAGAGGGACGGAGACAGGGACCTACGAGCAGTACTTC	CASRGTETGTYEQYF
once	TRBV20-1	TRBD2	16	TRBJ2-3	TGCAGTGCCCCCCCCTACCTAGCGGGAGGGGGAGATACGCAGTATTTT	CSAPPYLAGGGDTQYF
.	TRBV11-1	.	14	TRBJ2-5	TGTGCCAGCAGCTCTCAGGGGATCCAAGAGACCCAGTACTTC	CASSSQGIQETQYF
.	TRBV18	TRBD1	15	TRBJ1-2	TGTGCCAGCTCACCCTACCACGACAGGGATGCTGGCTACACCTTC	CASSPYHDRDAGYTF
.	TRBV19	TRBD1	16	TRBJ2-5	TGTGCCAGTAGTCCGGGACAGGGGACTTTTGAAGAGACCCAGTACTTC	CASSPGQGTFEETQYF